This record looks at one T cell receptor (beta chain) sequence and its context. Assay used: immunoSEQ multiplex PCR; TCRdb lists only in-frame clones, some missing. This sample has some 100,000 clones, with 70% to 90% found just once. These data come from a study of blood T cell repertoires in COVID-19. Source material: peripheral blood. The clonotype comes from a man in his 70s who had recovered from COVID-19.

CDR3: CASSFRVYEQYF. CDR3 DNA: TGTGCCAGCAGTTTCCGGGTTTACGAGCAGTACTTC. The chain employs TRBV28 and TRBJ2-7, with D hard to call. The V end lost 3 bases, the J end lost 4 bases, and 7 bases lay between the germline ends. The CDR3 consists of 12 residues. Germline values: CDR1 MDHEN, CDR2 SYDVKM.